The rows below give T cell receptor beta chains drawn from one sample of a study of T cell responses to AZD1222 COVID-19 vaccine. Profiling relied on immunoSEQ multiplex PCR, and the TCRdb table lists in-frame clones only, not all of them. This sample has around 130,000 clones, with around 90% found just once. Sequencing used peripheral blood, obtained on day 0 of AZD1222 vaccination. These receptors came from an adult in good health. The CDR3 runs from the conserved cysteine through the conserved F or W. Size tells how often a clone was seen (once, few, many) or the class of an expanded clone, and some rows leave it out.

v_call	clone_size	cdr3_aa
TRBV5-5	NA	CASRYRGLDTEAFF
TRBV7-2	NA	CASSPGQGMNSPLHF
TRBV30	NA	CAWKLPGPRVGSPLHF
TRBV3-1/TRBV3-2	NA	CASSPQHF
TRBV3-1/TRBV3-2	NA	CASSQDTAVGAPQHF
TRBV2	NA	CASRGPPKVNSPLHF
TRBV5-4	NA	CASSPEGAGELFF
TRBV2	NA	CASCHRYEQYF
TRBV19	NA	CASSIDPFGGFRSEQYF
TRBV7-9	NA	CASSFVEDTQYF
TRBV5-8	NA	CASSRDIF
TRBV7-3	NA	CASSLTFGGGRSGANVLTF
TRBV28	once	CASSLVGHGNTIYF
TRBV5-6	NA	CASSLAAGGYTF
TRBV28	NA	CSTRGSSNQPQHF
TRBV9	NA	CASSPRQGNSPLHF
TRBV5-1	NA	CASRGGSGAIYEQYF
TRBV6-5	once	CASSYNSLAGSYEQYF
TRBV28	NA	CASSLLQGGHTF